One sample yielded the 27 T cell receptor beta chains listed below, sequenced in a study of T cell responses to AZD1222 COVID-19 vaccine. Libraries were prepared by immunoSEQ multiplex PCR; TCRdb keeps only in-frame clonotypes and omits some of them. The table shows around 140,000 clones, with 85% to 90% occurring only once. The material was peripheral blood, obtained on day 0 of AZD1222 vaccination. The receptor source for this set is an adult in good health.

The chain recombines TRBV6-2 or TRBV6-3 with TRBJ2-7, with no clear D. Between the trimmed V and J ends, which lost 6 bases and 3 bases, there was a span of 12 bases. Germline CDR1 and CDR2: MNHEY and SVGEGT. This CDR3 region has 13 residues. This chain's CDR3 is CASSRSVLYEQYF. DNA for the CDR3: TGTGCCAGCAGCCGATCGGTACTCTACGAGCAGTACTTC.

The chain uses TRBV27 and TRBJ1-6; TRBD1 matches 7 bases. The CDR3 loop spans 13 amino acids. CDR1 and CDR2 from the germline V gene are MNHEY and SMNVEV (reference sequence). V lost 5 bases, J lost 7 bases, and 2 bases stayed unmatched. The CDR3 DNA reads TGTGCCAGCAGTGAACAGGGGAATTCACCCCTCCACTTT. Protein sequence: CASSEQGNSPLHF.

CDR3 nucleotide sequence: TGTGCTAGTGGTTTGGCAGCCTCTGGAAACACCATATATTTT. Amino acids: CASGLAASGNTIYF. The rearrangement uses TRBV12-5 and TRBJ1-3; D call uncertain. The CDR3 is 14 residues long. The V gene's germline CDR1 is LGHNT and CDR2 FRNRAP. Trimming took off 1 base at V and 0 bases at J, with 4 bases between the two ends.

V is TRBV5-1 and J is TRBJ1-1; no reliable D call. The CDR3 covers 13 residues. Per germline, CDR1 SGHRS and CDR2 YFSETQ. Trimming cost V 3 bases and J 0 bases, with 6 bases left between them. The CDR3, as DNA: TGCGCCAGCAGCTACGAGATGAACACTGAAGCTTTCTTT. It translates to CASSYEMNTEAFF.

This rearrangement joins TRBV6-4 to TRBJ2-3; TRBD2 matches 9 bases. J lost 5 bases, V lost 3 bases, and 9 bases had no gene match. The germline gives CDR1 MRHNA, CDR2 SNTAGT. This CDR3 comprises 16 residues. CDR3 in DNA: TGTGCCAGCAGTGATGGGCGGGGGGGCCTGAAAGATACGCAGTATTTT. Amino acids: CASSDGRGGLKDTQYF.

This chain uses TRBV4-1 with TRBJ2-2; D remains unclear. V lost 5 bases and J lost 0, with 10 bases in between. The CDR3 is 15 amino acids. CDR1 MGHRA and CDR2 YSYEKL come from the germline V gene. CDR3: CASSRPGSNTGELFF. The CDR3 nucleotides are TGCGCCAGCAGCAGGCCCGGATCGAACACCGGGGAGCTGTTTTTT.

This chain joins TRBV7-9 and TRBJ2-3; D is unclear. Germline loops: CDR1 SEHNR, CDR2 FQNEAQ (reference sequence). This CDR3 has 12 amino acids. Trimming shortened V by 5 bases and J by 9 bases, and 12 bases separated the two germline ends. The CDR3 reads CASSTPRTTQYF. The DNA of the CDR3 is TGTGCCAGCAGCACTCCCCGAACAACGCAGTATTTT. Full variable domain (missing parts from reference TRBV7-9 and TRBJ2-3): DTGVSQNPRHKITKRGQNVTFRCDPISEHNRLYWYRQTLGQGPEFLTYFQNEAQLEKSRLLSDRFSAERPKGSFSTLEIQRTEQGDSAMYLCASSTPRTTQYFGPGTRLTVL.

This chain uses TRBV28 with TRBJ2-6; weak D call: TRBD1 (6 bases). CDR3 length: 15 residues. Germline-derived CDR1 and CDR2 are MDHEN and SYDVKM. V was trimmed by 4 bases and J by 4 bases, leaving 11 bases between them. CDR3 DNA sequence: TGTGCCAGCAGTTCCTCAGGGGTAGGGGCCAACGTCCTGACTTTC. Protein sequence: CASSSSGVGANVLTF.

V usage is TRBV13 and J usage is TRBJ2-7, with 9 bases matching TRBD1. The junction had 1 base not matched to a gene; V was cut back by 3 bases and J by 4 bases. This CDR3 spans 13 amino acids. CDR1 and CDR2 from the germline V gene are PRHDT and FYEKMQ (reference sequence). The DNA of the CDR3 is TGTGCCAGCAGCTTGGACAGGGGTTACGAGCAGTACTTC. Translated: CASSLDRGYEQYF. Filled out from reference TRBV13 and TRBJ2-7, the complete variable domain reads AAGVIQSPRHLIKEKRETATLKCYPIPRHDTVYWYQQGPGQDPQFLISFYEKMQSDKGSIPDRFSAQQFSDYHSELNMSSLELGDSALYFCASSLDRGYEQYFGPGTRLTVT.

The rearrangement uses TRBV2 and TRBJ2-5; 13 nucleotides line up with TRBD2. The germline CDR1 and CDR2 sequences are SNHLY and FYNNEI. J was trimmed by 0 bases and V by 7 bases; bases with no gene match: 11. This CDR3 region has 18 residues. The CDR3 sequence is CASKRTGTSGVYQETQYF. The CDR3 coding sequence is TGTGCCAGCAAAAGGACCGGGACTAGCGGGGTCTACCAAGAGACCCAGTACTTC.

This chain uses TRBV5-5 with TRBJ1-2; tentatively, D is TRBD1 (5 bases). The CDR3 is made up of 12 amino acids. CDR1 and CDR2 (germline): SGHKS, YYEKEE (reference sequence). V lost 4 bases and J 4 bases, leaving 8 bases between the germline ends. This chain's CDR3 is CASSPGLYGYTF. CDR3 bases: TGTGCCAGCAGCCCGGGACTCTATGGCTACACCTTC. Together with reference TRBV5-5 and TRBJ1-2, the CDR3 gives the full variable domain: DAGVTQSPTHLIKTRGQQVTLRCSPISGHKSVSWYQQVLGQGPQFIFQYYEKEERGRGNFPDRFSARQFPNYSSELNVNALLLGDSALYLCASSPGLYGYTFGSGTRLTVV.

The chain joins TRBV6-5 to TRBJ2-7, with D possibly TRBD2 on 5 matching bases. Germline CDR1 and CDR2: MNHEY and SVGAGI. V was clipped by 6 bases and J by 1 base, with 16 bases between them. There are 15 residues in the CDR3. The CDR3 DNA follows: TGTGCCAGCAGAGCCGGGGTTAGCTATTCCTACGAGCAGTACTTC. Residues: CASRAGVSYSYEQYF.

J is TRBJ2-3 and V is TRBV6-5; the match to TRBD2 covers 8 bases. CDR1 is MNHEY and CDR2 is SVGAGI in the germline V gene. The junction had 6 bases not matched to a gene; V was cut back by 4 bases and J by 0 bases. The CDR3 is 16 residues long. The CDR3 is CASSSPRGGSTDTQYF. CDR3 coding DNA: TGTGCCAGCAGTTCCCCCCGGGGGGGTAGCACAGATACGCAGTATTTT.

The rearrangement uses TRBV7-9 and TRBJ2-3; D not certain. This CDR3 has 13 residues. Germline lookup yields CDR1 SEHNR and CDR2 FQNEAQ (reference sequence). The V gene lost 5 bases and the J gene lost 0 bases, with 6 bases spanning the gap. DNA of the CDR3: TGTGCCAGCAGCCTCAAAAGCACAGATACGCAGTATTTT. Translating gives CASSLKSTDTQYF.

The CDR3 DNA is TGCAGCGTAATCTTCATAGCGGGGGGGAGCAATGAGCAGTTCTTC. Its translation: CSVIFIAGGSNEQFF. V and J are TRBV29-1 and TRBJ2-1; 11 bases are shared with TRBD2. CDR1 and CDR2 from the germline V gene are SQVTM and ANQGSEA. The CDR3 has 15 residues. With V trimmed by 6 bases and J by 6 bases, 10 bases remained unmatched.

The CDR3 loop reads CASTGTGGFGNTIYF. CDR3 sequence (DNA): TGCGCCAGCACCGGAACAGGGGGCTTTGGAAACACCATATATTTT. The rearrangement links TRBV10-2 to TRBJ1-3; 9 bases agree with TRBD1. Germline V lookup: CDR1 WSHSY, CDR2 SAAADI. CDR3 length equals 15 residues. V lost 7 bases and J lost 3; bases outside the gene matches: 7.

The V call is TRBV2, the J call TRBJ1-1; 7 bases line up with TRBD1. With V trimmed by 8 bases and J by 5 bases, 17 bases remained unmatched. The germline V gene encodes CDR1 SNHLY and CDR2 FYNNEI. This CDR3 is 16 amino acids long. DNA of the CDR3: TGTGCCAGCCGACAGGGTACCTTTTCGTTAGGTACTGAAGCTTTCTTT. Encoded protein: CASRQGTFSLGTEAFF. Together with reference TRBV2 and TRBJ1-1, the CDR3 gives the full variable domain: EPEVTQTPSHQVTQMGQEVILRCVPISNHLYFYWYRQILGQKVEFLVSFYNNEISEKSEIFDDQFSVERPDGSNFTLKIRSTKLEDSAMYFCASRQGTFSLGTEAFFGQGTRLTVV.

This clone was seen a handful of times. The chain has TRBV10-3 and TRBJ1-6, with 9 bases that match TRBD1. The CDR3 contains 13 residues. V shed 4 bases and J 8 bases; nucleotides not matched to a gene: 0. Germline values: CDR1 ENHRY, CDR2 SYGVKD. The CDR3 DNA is TGTGCCATCAGTGGACAGGGGGATTCACCCCTCCACTTT. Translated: CAISGQGDSPLHF.

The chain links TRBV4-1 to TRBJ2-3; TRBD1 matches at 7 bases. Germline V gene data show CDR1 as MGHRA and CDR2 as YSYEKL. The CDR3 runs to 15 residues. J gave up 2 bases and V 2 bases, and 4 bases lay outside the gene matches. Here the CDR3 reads CASSQSTGFTDTQYF. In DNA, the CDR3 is TGCGCCAGCAGCCAATCGACAGGGTTCACAGATACGCAGTATTTT.

The CDR3: CASSSRVMALHF. CDR3 bases: TGTGCCAGCAGCTCGCGAGTGATGGCCCTCCACTTT. The chain is built from TRBV5-6 and TRBJ1-6; D remains ambiguous. Germline loops: CDR1 SGHDT, CDR2 YYEEEE. Trimming cost V 3 bases and J 14 bases, with 12 bases left between them. The CDR3 covers 12 residues. Combining the CDR3 with reference TRBV5-6 and TRBJ1-6 gives the whole variable domain DAGVTQSPTHLIKTRGQQVTLRCSPKSGHDTVSWYQQALGQGPQFIFQYYEEEERQRGNFPDRFSGHQFPNYSSELNVNALLLGDSALYLCASSSRVMALHFGNGTRLTVT.

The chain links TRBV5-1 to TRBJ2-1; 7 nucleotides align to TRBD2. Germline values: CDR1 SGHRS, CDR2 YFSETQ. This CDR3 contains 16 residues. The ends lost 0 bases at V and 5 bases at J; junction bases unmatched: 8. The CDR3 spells CASSLGRLAEHNEQFF. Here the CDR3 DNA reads TGCGCCAGCAGCTTGGGGCGGCTAGCGGAACACAATGAGCAGTTCTTC.

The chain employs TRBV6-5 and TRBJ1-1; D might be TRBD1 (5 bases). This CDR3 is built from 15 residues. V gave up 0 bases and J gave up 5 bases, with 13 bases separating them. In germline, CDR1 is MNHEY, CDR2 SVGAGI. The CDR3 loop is CASSYSVQGRTEAFF. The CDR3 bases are TGTGCCAGCAGTTACTCGGTGCAGGGTCGGACTGAAGCTTTCTTT.

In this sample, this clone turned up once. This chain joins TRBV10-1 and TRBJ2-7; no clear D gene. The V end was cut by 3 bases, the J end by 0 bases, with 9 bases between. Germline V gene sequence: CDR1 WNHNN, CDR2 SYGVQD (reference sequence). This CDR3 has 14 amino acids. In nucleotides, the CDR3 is TGCGCCAGCAGTGATATCGGTTCCTCCTACGAGCAGTACTTC. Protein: CASSDIGSSYEQYF.

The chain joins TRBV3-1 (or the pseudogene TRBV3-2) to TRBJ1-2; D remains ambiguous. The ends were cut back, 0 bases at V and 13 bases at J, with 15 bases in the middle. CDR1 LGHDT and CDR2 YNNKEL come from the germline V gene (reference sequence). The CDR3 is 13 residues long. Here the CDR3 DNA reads TGTGCCAGCAGCCAAGAAGTCTCCGCCGTCCCCACCTTC. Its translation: CASSQEVSAVPTF.

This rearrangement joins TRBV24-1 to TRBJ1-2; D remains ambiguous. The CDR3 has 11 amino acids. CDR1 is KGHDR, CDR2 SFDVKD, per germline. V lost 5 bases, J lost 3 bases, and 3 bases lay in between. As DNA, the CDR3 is TGTGCCACCAGTGCTCACTATGGCTACACCTTC. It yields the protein CATSAHYGYTF.

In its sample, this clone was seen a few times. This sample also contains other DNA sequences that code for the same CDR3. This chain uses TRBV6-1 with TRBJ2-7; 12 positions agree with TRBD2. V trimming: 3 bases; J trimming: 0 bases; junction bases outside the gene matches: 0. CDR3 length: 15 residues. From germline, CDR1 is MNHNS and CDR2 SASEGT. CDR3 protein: CASSETSGSSYEQYF. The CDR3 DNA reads TGTGCCAGCAGTGAGACTAGCGGGAGCTCCTACGAGCAGTACTTC.

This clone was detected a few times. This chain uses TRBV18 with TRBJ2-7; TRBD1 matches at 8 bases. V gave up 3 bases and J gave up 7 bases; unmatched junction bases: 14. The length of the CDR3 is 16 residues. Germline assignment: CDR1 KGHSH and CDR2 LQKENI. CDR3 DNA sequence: TGTGCCAGCTCACCTCCGGGACAGGCCTCGGTCAGGGAGCAGTACTTC. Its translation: CASSPPGQASVREQYF. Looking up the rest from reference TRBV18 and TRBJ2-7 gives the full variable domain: NAGVMQNPRHLVRRRGQEARLRCSPMKGHSHVYWYRQLPEEGLKFMVYLQKENIIDESGMPKERFSAEFPKEGPSILRIQQVVRGDSAAYFCASSPPGQASVREQYFGPGTRLTVT.